Presented here are 31 T cell receptor beta chains from one specimen sequenced in a study of Ad26.COV2.S vaccination and SARS-CoV-2 variants. Treatment here: around 19 received Ad26.COV2.S at low or high dose, single or two shots; 5 received placebo; per-sample allocation not given. Sampling was done on day 63 after the first vaccine or placebo injection. Profiling relied on immunoSEQ multiplex PCR, and the TCRdb table lists in-frame clones only, not all of them. The sample includes under 550,000 clones, around 90% of them seen just once. The sequenced sample was peripheral blood, obtained in a trial of Ad26.COV2.S vaccine versus placebo. These receptors were taken from a person aged 18-65 years who received the Ad26.COV2.S COVID-19 vaccine or a placebo.

This clone was observed once. The V gene is TRBV6-1, the J gene TRBJ1-1; 7 bases line up with TRBD1. V was clipped by 2 bases and J by 5 bases; unmatched bases: 5. Germline loops: CDR1 MNHNS, CDR2 SASEGT. The CDR3 spans 14 residues. CDR3 DNA: TGTGCCAGCAGTGAACGCGGCAGGGGGACTGAAGCTTTCTTT. Translation: CASSERGRGTEAFF.

The rearrangement links TRBV30 to TRBJ2-5, with unresolved D. Germline CDR1 and CDR2: GTSNPN and SVGIG (reference sequence). V was trimmed by 4 bases and J by 2 bases, leaving 17 bases between them. The CDR3 contains 15 residues. The chain's CDR3 is CAWTQRRAVQETQYF. The CDR3 bases are TGTGCCTGGACCCAAAGAAGGGCGGTTCAAGAGACCCAGTACTTC.

The J gene is TRBJ1-1, the V gene TRBV5-4, with TRBD1 as a possible D gene (6 bases). CDR3 size: 15 residues. Germline-derived CDR1 and CDR2 are SGHNT and YYREEE (reference sequence). V was shortened by 1 base and J by 4 bases, with 14 bases between the two germline ends. The DNA for the CDR3 is TGTGCCAGCAGCTTGCCGGGGGCGAGGGGCACTGAAGCTTTCTTT. The encoded protein is CASSLPGARGTEAFF.

The chain combines TRBV7-2 with TRBJ2-3; 7 bases match TRBD2. The ends lost 4 bases at V and 1 base at J; junction bases unmatched: 5. Germline CDR1 SGHTA, CDR2 FQGNSA. The CDR3 loop spans 15 amino acids. The CDR3 nucleotides are TGTGCCAGCAGCTCACGACTAGCTGGCACAGATACGCAGTATTTT. This encodes CASSSRLAGTDTQYF.

J is TRBJ1-4 and V is TRBV18; TRBD1 is a possible D gene (6 bases). This CDR3 comprises 15 residues. The ends were cut back, 6 bases at V and 3 bases at J, with 14 bases in the middle. Germline V gene sequence: CDR1 KGHSH, CDR2 LQKENI. CDR3: CASSSNTGSNEKLFF. The CDR3 region has the DNA TGTGCCAGCTCTTCCAACACAGGGTCTAATGAAAAACTGTTTTTT.

The chain has TRBV11-2 and TRBJ1-2; D is ambiguous. From germline, CDR1 is SGHAT and CDR2 FQNNGV. This CDR3 has 14 residues. V was shortened by 1 base and J by 2 bases, with 8 bases between the two germline ends. CDR3: CASSLGRENYGYTF. The CDR3, as DNA: TGTGCCAGCAGCTTAGGTAGGGAGAACTATGGCTACACCTTC.

The chain couples TRBV19 to TRBJ2-1, with 13 positions matching TRBD2. V was pared by 4 bases and J by 8 bases, with 8 bases of the junction left unmatched. This CDR3 region has 16 residues. Germline CDR1 and CDR2: LNHDA and SQIVND (reference sequence). The CDR3 DNA reads TGTGCCAGTAGTACCCCCGGGACTAGCGGGATCGATGAGCAGTTCTTC. Its translation is CASSTPGTSGIDEQFF. Combining the CDR3 with reference TRBV19 and TRBJ2-1 gives the whole variable domain DGGITQSPKYLFRKEGQNVTLSCEQNLNHDAMYWYRQDPGQGLRLIYYSQIVNDFQKGDIAEGYSVSREKKESFPLTVTSAQKNPTAFYLCASSTPGTSGIDEQFFGPGTRLTVL.

This rearrangement joins TRBV9 to TRBJ1-1; D unresolved. Trimming shortened V by 4 bases and J by 1 base, and 5 bases separated the two germline ends. Per germline, CDR1 SGDLS and CDR2 YYNGEE. The CDR3 totals 12 residues. CDR3 coding DNA: TGTGCCAGCAGCCGCCGGAACACTGAAGCTTTCTTT. This codes for CASSRRNTEAFF.

The chain has TRBV6-1 and TRBJ2-1; 8 bases are a match to TRBD1. CDR3 length: 15 residues. In germline, CDR1 is MNHNS, CDR2 SASEGT. V lost 2 bases to trimming and J lost 4 bases; unmatched junction nucleotides: 4. This chain's CDR3 is CASSELTGVYNEQFF. In DNA form, the CDR3 reads TGTGCCAGCAGTGAACTGACAGGGGTGTACAATGAGCAGTTCTTC.

V gene TRBV6-4 combines with J gene TRBJ2-2; TRBD1 matches 7 bases. CDR3 length equals 16 residues. Trimming removed 2 bases from V and 1 base from J; junction bases left unmatched: 4. Germline V gene lookup returns CDR1 MRHNA and CDR2 SNTAGT. DNA for the CDR3: TGTGCCAGCAGTGACCCGGACAGGAGGAACACCGGGGAGCTGTTTTTT. Its protein product is CASSDPDRRNTGELFF.

This clone was counted only a few times. This chain links TRBV15 with TRBJ1-6; 7 nucleotides match TRBD1. This CDR3 region has 15 residues. Losses at the gene ends were 0 bases for V and 10 bases for J; bases not matched to a gene: 6. Germline lookup yields CDR1 LNHNV and CDR2 YYDKDF (reference sequence). The CDR3 sequence is CATSRDQGGLSPLHF. CDR3 sequence (DNA): TGTGCCACCAGCAGAGATCAGGGGGGCTTGTCACCCCTCCACTTT.

This clone was seen only a few times. The J gene is TRBJ2-7, the V gene TRBV14; maybe TRBD2 (6 bases). The V gene's germline CDR1 is SGHDN and CDR2 FVKESK. V lost 0 bases and J lost 7, with 10 bases in between. The CDR3 has 13 amino acids. CDR3 in DNA: TGTGCCAGCAGCCAAGATCTAGCGTGGGAGCAGTACTTC. Protein: CASSQDLAWEQYF.

The rearrangement joins TRBV15 to TRBJ2-1, with D unresolved. V dropped 5 bases and J dropped 1 base, with 12 bases sitting between them. This CDR3 region has 15 residues. Germline V gene lookup returns CDR1 LNHNV and CDR2 YYDKDF (reference sequence). This chain's CDR3 is CATSDFVWSYNEQFF. CDR3 sequence (DNA): TGTGCCACCAGCGATTTTGTGTGGTCCTACAATGAGCAGTTCTTC. Filled out from reference TRBV15 and TRBJ2-1, the complete variable domain reads DAMVIQNPRYQVTQFGKPVTLSCSQTLNHNVMYWYQQKSSQAPKLLFHYYDKDFNNEADTPDNFQSRRPNTSFCFLDIRSPGLGDTAMYLCATSDFVWSYNEQFFGPGTRLTVL.

The chain recombines TRBV6-5 with TRBJ1-2; the D gene is possibly TRBD1 (5 bases). Germline V gene lookup returns CDR1 MNHEY and CDR2 SVGAGI. V lost 5 bases and J 5 bases, leaving 9 bases between the germline ends. The CDR3 contains 12 residues. The DNA for the CDR3 is TGTGCCAGCAGTCCAGGGACTTATGGCTACACCTTC. Residues: CASSPGTYGYTF.

The chain couples TRBV7-2 to TRBJ2-3; 8 bases agree with TRBD1. Looked up from germline, CDR1 is SGHTA and CDR2 is FQGNSA. The length of the CDR3 is 16 residues. Trimming removed 0 bases from V and 1 base from J; junction bases left unmatched: 3. CDR3 sequence reads: CASSLAMTGGTDTQYF. The CDR3 DNA is TGTGCCAGCAGCTTAGCGATGACAGGGGGCACAGATACGCAGTATTTT.

The chain is built from TRBV6-1 and TRBJ2-3; 7 bases are shared with TRBD1. This CDR3 comprises 17 residues. Trimming at V came to 2 bases and at J to 0 bases, leaving 8 bases not matched to a gene. Germline V lookup: CDR1 MNHNS, CDR2 SASEGT. The CDR3 loop is CASSETGAGPSTDTQYF. CDR3 DNA sequence: TGTGCCAGCAGTGAAACAGGGGCAGGGCCTAGCACAGATACGCAGTATTTT.

This sequence joins TRBV27 and TRBJ2-1; TRBD1 agrees at 10 bases. With V trimmed by 4 bases and J by 4 bases, 7 bases remained unmatched. CDR3 length: 16 amino acids. The germline V gene has CDR1 MNHEY and CDR2 SMNVEV (reference sequence). The CDR3: CASSYLGQGEYNEQFF. DNA for the CDR3: TGTGCCAGCAGTTATCTTGGACAGGGGGAATACAATGAGCAGTTCTTC.

The gene calls are TRBV7-2 and TRBJ2-1; 10 bases are shared with TRBD2. V gave up 4 bases and J gave up 4 bases; unmatched junction bases: 7. Germline values: CDR1 SGHTA, CDR2 FQGNSA. This CDR3 has 16 amino acids. The CDR3, as DNA: TGTGCCAGCAGCTACGTCGGGACTAGCGCTTACAATGAGCAGTTCTTC. It encodes CASSYVGTSAYNEQFF. The variable domain in full, completed from reference TRBV7-2 and TRBJ2-1, reads GAGVSQSPSNKVTEKGKDVELRCDPISGHTALYWYRQSLGQGLEFLIYFQGNSAPDKSGLPSDRFSAERTGGSVSTLTIQRTQQEDSAVYLCASSYVGTSAYNEQFFGPGTRLTVL.

The genes are TRBV6-2 or TRBV6-3 and TRBJ1-5; tentative D call: TRBD1 (6 bases). Trimming shortened V by 2 bases and J by 4 bases, and 18 bases separated the two germline ends. In germline, CDR1 is MNHEY, CDR2 SVGEGT. This CDR3 is built from 17 residues. The CDR3: CASSYILTGGRNQPQHF. The CDR3 region has the DNA TGTGCCAGCAGTTACATCTTGACTGGGGGGCGGAATCAGCCCCAGCATTTT.

This chain links TRBV15 with TRBJ1-5; D might be TRBD1 (6 bases). This CDR3 has 15 residues. V was cut by 4 bases and J by 5 bases, with 15 bases left in between. CDR1 and CDR2 from the germline V gene are LNHNV and YYDKDF (reference sequence). The DNA for the CDR3 is TGTGCCACCAGCAAACCCGACAGGTACGATCAGCCCCAGCATTTT. It encodes CATSKPDRYDQPQHF. Full variable domain (missing parts from reference TRBV15 and TRBJ1-5): DAMVIQNPRYQVTQFGKPVTLSCSQTLNHNVMYWYQQKSSQAPKLLFHYYDKDFNNEADTPDNFQSRRPNTSFCFLDIRSPGLGDTAMYLCATSKPDRYDQPQHFGDGTRLSIL.

The V and J genes are TRBV2 and TRBJ2-7; D gene ambiguous. The CDR3 has 12 residues. Germline lookup yields CDR1 SNHLY and CDR2 FYNNEI. The germline V and J ends were trimmed by 3 bases and 4 bases, with 7 bases remaining between them. CDR3 sequence: CASSEHVYEQYF. The CDR3 DNA reads as TGTGCCAGCAGTGAGCACGTTTACGAGCAGTACTTC.

J is TRBJ1-5 and V is TRBV6-5; perhaps TRBD1 as D (6 bases). In germline, CDR1 is MNHEY, CDR2 SVGAGI. V gave up 6 bases and J gave up 0 bases, with 12 bases separating them. The CDR3 is 15 amino acids. As DNA, the CDR3 is TGTGCCAGCAGCCGGGGACAATATAGCAATCAGCCCCAGCATTTT. The encoded protein is CASSRGQYSNQPQHF.

This chain uses TRBV19 with TRBJ2-3, with TRBD2 matching 9 bases. Per germline, CDR1 LNHDA and CDR2 SQIVND (reference sequence). This CDR3 is built from 16 residues. V lost 6 bases to trimming and J lost 3 bases; unmatched junction nucleotides: 10. The CDR3 reads CASSPGLREGTDTQYF. In nucleotides, the CDR3 is TGTGCCAGTAGCCCAGGGCTGCGGGAGGGTACAGATACGCAGTATTTT.

This clone has just one count. The gene calls are TRBV6-5 and TRBJ2-7, with D unclear. The CDR3 has 14 amino acids. The germline CDR1 and CDR2 sequences are MNHEY and SVGAGI. The V and J ends lost 2 bases and 5 bases respectively, with 13 bases between them. CDR3 residues: CASSYRANVHEQYF. The CDR3, as DNA: TGTGCCAGCAGTTACCGTGCTAATGTCCACGAGCAGTACTTC.

The V gene is TRBV6-5, the J gene TRBJ2-7; the D gene is possibly TRBD1 (5 bases). V was trimmed by 5 bases and J by 2 bases, leaving 13 bases between them. The germline V gene encodes CDR1 MNHEY and CDR2 SVGAGI. There are 14 residues in the CDR3. CDR3 residues: CASSLGRATYEQYF. Written as DNA, the CDR3 is TGTGCCAGCAGTCTCGGCAGGGCAACCTACGAGCAGTACTTC.

This clone occurred a few times. The chain recombines TRBV24-1 with TRBJ1-5, with D hard to call. V gave up 4 bases and J gave up 4 bases, with 13 bases separating them. Germline-derived CDR1 and CDR2 are KGHDR and SFDVKD. The CDR3 runs to 15 residues. The CDR3 nucleotides are TGTGCCACCAGTGACTCGGGCAGGTTGAATCAGCCCCAGCATTTT. Protein: CATSDSGRLNQPQHF.

This clone appeared a single time. The chain carries TRBV7-2 and TRBJ2-3; D uncertain. The V end was cut by 1 base, the J end by 2 bases, with 7 bases between. This CDR3 comprises 14 residues. Germline values: CDR1 SGHTA, CDR2 FQGNSA. The CDR3 reads CASSLVGYTDTQYF. The CDR3 DNA reads TGTGCCAGCAGCTTAGTGGGGTACACAGATACGCAGTATTTT.

This clone was picked up one time. The genes are TRBV24-1 and TRBJ2-1; D could derive from TRBD1 or TRBD2 (5 bases each). Germline CDR1 reads KGHDR; CDR2 reads SFDVKD. The CDR3 runs 17 residues. V was pared by 2 bases and J by 6 bases, with 19 bases between. CDR3 region: CATSDSSGSLGTNEQFF. The CDR3 region has the DNA TGTGCCACCAGTGATTCGTCGGGTTCCCTCGGGACCAATGAGCAGTTCTTC.

The rearrangement joins TRBV5-4 to TRBJ2-7, with 13 bases that match TRBD2. V lost 3 bases to trimming and J lost 5 bases; unmatched junction nucleotides: 2. The CDR3 loop spans 14 amino acids. Germline CDR1 reads SGHNT; CDR2 reads YYREEE (reference sequence). CDR3 in amino acids: CASSSGLAGDEQYF. The CDR3 region has the DNA TGTGCCAGCAGCTCAGGACTAGCGGGAGACGAGCAGTACTTC.

A word on this clone: The same CDR3 arises from other DNA sequences in this sample as well. The chain combines TRBV2 with TRBJ2-1, with no clear D. Looked up from germline, CDR1 is SNHLY and CDR2 is FYNNEI. The ends were cut back, 1 base at V and 1 base at J, with 8 bases in the middle. The CDR3 consists of 15 residues. CDR3 nucleotide sequence: TGTGCCAGCAGTGAAGGGGAATCTTCCTACAATGAGCAGTTCTTC. Translated: CASSEGESSYNEQFF.

The chain combines TRBV28 with TRBJ1-2; 7 positions match TRBD1. This CDR3 is 14 amino acids long. Germline CDR1 is MDHEN and CDR2 is SYDVKM. With 5 bases clipped from V and 8 bases from J, the junction kept 11 bases outside the gene matches. CDR3 DNA sequence: TGTGCCAGCAGTCTAGGGGGACAGTCCGGGGGCTACACCTTC. As protein: CASSLGGQSGGYTF.